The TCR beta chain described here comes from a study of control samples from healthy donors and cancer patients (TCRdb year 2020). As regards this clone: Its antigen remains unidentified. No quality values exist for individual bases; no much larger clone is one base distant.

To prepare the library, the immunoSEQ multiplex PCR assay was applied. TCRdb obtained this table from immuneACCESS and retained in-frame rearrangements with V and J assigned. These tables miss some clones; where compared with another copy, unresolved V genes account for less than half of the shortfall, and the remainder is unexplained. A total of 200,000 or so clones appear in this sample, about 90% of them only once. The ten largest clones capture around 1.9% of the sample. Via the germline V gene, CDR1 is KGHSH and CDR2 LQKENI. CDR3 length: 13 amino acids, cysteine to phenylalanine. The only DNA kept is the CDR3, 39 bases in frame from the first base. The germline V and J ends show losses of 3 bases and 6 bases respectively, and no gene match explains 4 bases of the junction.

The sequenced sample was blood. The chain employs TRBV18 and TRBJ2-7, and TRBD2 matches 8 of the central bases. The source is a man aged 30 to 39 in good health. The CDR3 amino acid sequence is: CASSPVRGGEQYF. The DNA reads TGTGCCAGCTCACCGGTACGGGGGGGCGAGCAGTACTTC.